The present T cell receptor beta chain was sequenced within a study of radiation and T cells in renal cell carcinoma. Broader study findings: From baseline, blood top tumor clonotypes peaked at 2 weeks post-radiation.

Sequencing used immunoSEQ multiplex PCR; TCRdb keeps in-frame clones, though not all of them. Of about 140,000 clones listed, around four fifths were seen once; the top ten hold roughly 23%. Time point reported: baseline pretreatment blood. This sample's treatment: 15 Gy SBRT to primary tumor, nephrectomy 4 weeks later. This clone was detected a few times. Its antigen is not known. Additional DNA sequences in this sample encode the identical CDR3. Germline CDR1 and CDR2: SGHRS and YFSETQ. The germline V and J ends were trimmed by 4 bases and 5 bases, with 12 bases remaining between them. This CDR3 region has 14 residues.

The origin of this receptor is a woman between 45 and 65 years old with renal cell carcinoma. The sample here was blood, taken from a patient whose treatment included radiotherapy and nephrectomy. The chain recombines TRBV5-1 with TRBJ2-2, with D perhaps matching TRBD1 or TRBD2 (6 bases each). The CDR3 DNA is TGCGCCAGCAGCGGGGGCCGGGGGACCGGGGAGCTGTTTTTT. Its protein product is CASSGGRGTGELFF. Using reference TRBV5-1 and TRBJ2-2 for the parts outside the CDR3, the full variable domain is KAGVTQTPRYLIKTRGQQVTLSCSPISGHRSVSWYQQTPGQGLQFLFEYFSETQRNKGNFPGRFSGRQFSNSRSEMNVSTLELGDSALYLCASSGGRGTGELFFGEGSRLTVL.